The following is a T cell receptor beta chain sequence with its context. Assay: immunoSEQ multiplex PCR; the TCRdb copy retains only in-frame clones and omits some. The sample records approximately 47,000 clones, around 87% being singletons. This sample is part of a study of OX40 agonist ivuxolimab in advanced cancers. The germline V gene encodes CDR1 MNHEY and CDR2 SMNVEV (reference sequence). This CDR3 has 15 amino acids. Trimming removed 7 bases at V and 2 bases at J, with 15 bases between. This specimen consisted of CD4+ or CD8+ T cells sorted from blood, obtained in a trial of the OX40 agonist ivuxolimab. This chain connects TRBV27 to TRBJ2-1; D is ambiguous. The clonotype was recovered from an adult with an advanced solid tumor such as melanoma, head and neck, liver or kidney cancer. CDR3 amino acids: CASIAVAGAYNEQFF. The CDR3 DNA reads as TGTGCCAGCATCGCGGTGGCAGGCGCCTACAATGAGCAGTTCTTC.